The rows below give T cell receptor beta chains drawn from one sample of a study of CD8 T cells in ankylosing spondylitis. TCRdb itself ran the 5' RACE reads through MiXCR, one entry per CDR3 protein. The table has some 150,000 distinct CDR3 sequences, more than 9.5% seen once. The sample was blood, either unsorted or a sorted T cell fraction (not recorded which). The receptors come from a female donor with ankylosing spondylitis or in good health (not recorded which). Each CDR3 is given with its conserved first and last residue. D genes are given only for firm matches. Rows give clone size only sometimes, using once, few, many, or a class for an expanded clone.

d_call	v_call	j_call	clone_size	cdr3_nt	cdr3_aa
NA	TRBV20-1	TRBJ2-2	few	TGCAGTGCTAGAGATGCCAAACAGGCGAACACCGGGGAGCTGTTTTTT	CSARDAKQANTGELFF
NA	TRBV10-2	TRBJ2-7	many	TGCGCCAGCGCCCCAGGGACTCGCAAGGTCTACGAGCAGTACTTC	CASAPGTRKVYEQYF
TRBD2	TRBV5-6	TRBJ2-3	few	TGTGCCAGCAGCTTCCCGGGAGGGCCCACAGATACGCAGTATTTT	CASSFPGGPTDTQYF
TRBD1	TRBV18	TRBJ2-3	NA	TGTGCCAGCTCACCCACCACAGGGGCCGGGGTTACGCAGTATTTT	CASSPTTGAGVTQYF
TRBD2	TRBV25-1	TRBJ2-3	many	TGTGCCAGCAGTGAGCAAACTAGCGGCTACACAGATACGCAGTATTTT	CASSEQTSGYTDTQYF
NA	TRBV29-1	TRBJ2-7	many	TGCAGCGGAGGGGCCGGGAGTCCCAACGAGCAGTACTTC	CSGGAGSPNEQYF
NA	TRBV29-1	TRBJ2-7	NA	TGCAGCGTCATCTGCGAGGAGTACTTC	CSVICEEYF
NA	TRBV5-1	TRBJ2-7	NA	TGCGCCAGCAGCCTTGGGAGGCCCCCCGTTATGCAGTACTTC	CASSLGRPPVMQYF
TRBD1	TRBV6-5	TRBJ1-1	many	TGTGCCAGCAGTTATTCTCCGACAGGGGGGACTGAAGCTTTCTTT	CASSYSPTGGTEAFF
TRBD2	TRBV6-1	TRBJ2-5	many	TGTGCCAGCAGTGATGAACTAGCGGACTTCCAAGAGACCCAGTACTTC	CASSDELADFQETQYF
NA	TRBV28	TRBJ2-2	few	TGTGCCAGCAGTTTAGGGGTTTGGACCGGGGAGCTGTTTTTT	CASSLGVWTGELFF
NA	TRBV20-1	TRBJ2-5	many	TGCAGTGCTCCTTTTACCCCCCAAGAGACCCAGTACTTC	CSAPFTPQETQYF
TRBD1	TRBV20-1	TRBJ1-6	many	TGCAGTGCTAGAGCAAGGACAGGCAATAATTCACCCCTCCACTTT	CSARARTGNNSPLHF
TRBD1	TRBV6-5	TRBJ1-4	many	TGTGCCAGCAGTTCGACAGGGGTGAATGAAAAACTGTTTTTT	CASSSTGVNEKLFF
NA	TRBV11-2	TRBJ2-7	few	TGTGCCAGCAGGGTCGAGGAAAACGCCTACGAGCAGTACTTC	CASRVEENAYEQYF
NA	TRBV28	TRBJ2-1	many	TGTGCCAGCAGCCCCTTTAGGCTTAGCTCCTACAATGAGCAGTTCTTC	CASSPFRLSSYNEQFF
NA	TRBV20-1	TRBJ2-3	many	TGCAGTGCTAGAGATGTCTCAGGGAGGTACACGCAGTATTTT	CSARDVSGRYTQYF
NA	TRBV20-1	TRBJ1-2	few	TGCAGTGCTAGCCAAGGGACCGAATATGGCTACACCTTC	CSASQGTEYGYTF
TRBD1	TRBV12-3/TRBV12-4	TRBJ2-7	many	TGTGCCAGCAGTTTAAGAAACCCGGGACAGGGGTTGTACGAGCAGTACTTC	CASSLRNPGQGLYEQYF
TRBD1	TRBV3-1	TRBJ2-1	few	TGTGCCAGCAGCCACATGGACAGGGAAACCTACAATGAGCAGTTCTTC	CASSHMDRETYNEQFF
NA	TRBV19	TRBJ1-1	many	TGTGCCAGTAGTATAAAGATGTGGGGACAAGGACGTACTGAAGCTTTCTTT	CASSIKMWGQGRTEAFF
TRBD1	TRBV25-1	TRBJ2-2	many	TGTGCCGGCCCTTCCTCCGGGACAGGGTTCGGCGGGGAGCTGTTTTTT	CAGPSSGTGFGGELFF
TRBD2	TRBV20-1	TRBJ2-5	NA	TGCAGTGCTAGAACGACTAGCGGGGGGGAAGAGACCCAGTACTTC	CSARTTSGGEETQYF
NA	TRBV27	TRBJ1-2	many	TGTGCCAGCAGTCCAAGGGGGAGGGCTAACTATGGCTACACCTTC	CASSPRGRANYGYTF
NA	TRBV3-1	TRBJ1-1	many	TGTGCCAGCAGCCAAAACCGGAACACTGAAGCTTTCTTT	CASSQNRNTEAFF
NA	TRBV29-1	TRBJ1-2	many	TGCAGCGATCGGGACGGCCTTAACTATGGCTACACCTTC	CSDRDGLNYGYTF
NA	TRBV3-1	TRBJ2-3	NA	TGTGCCTGCAGCCAGCAGGGGACTTGCGAAGCCACAGATACGCAGTATTTT	CACSQQGTCEATDTQYF
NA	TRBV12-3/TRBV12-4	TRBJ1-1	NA	TGTGCCAGCAGTAAACACGCCCCCCAGGGAGGCAGAACTGAAGCTTTCTTT	CASSKHAPQGGRTEAFF
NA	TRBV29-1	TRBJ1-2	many	TGCAGCGTTGGGACGGCACAATATGGCTACACCTTC	CSVGTAQYGYTF
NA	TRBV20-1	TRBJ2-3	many	TGCAGTGCCCCAGGGGCCCTAAATACAGATACGCAGTATTTT	CSAPGALNTDTQYF
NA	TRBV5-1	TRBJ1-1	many	TGCGCCAGCAGCTGGGGGGTTGGTGGTGAAGCTTTCTTT	CASSWGVGGEAFF
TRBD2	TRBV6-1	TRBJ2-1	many	TGTGCCAGCAGTGTCGGGGGGGGGAATGAGCAGTTCTTC	CASSVGGGNEQFF
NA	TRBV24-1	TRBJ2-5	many	TGTGCCACCAGTGAGGATTATTCCCCATTGGAGACCCAGTACTTC	CATSEDYSPLETQYF
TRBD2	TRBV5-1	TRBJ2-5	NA	TGCGCCAGCAGCTTCGGCAGCGGGACCCAAGAGACCCAGTACTTC	CASSFGSGTQETQYF
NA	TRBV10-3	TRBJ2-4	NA	TGTGCCATCAGTGGGACTGGCCCCAGAAACATTCAGTACTTC	CAISGTGPRNIQYF
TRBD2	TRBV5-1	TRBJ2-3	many	TGCGCCAGCAGCTGGAGCGGGATCCGTACAGATACGCAGTATTTT	CASSWSGIRTDTQYF
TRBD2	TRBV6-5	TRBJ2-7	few	TGTGCCAGCAGTTACCTAGCGGGGGGTTCGAGCTCCTACGAGCAGTACTTC	CASSYLAGGSSSYEQYF
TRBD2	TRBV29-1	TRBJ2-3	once	TGCAGCGTGTTGACTAGCGGGAGCCCAGATACGCAGTATTTT	CSVLTSGSPDTQYF
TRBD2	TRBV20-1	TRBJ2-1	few	TGCAGTGGGAGGCAGGCTAGCGGGTCCAGCAATGAGCAGTTCTTC	CSGRQASGSSNEQFF
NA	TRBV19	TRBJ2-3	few	TGTGCCAGTAGTCCCTTTTCCTCGGCCGACACAGATACGCAGTATTTT	CASSPFSSADTDTQYF
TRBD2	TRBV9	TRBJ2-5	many	TGTGCCAGCAGCCCCAGCGGGGGTTTTGAGACCCAGTACTTC	CASSPSGGFETQYF
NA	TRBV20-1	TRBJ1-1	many	TGCAGTGCTAGAGCCGGGGGTGAGAATACTGAAGCTTTCTTT	CSARAGGENTEAFF
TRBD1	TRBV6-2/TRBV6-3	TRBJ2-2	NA	TGTGCCAGCAGTTCCTCCAGGGGGTACACCGGGGAGCTGTTTTTT	CASSSSRGYTGELFF
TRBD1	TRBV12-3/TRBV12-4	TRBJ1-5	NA	TGTGCCAGCAGTTTTTGGGCAGGGGGAGTTGATCAGCCCCAGCATTTT	CASSFWAGGVDQPQHF
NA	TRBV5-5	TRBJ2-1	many	TGTGCCAGCAGCTTCCCCCAGGGGTACAATGAGCAGTTCTTC	CASSFPQGYNEQFF
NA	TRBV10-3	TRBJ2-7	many	TGTGCCATCAGCAATTCTGGGAAGTCAGCCGGCGAGCAGTACTTC	CAISNSGKSAGEQYF
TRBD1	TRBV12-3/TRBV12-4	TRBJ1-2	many	TGTGCCAGCAGTTCCCAACAGGGGATACACTATGGCTACACCTTC	CASSSQQGIHYGYTF
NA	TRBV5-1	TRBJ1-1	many	TGCGCCAGCAGCCTGAAACGGTTGAACACTGAAGCTTTCTTT	CASSLKRLNTEAFF
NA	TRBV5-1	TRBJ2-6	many	TGCGCCAGCAGCTTCTCCGACCGAAAGGGGGCCAACGTCCTGACTTTC	CASSFSDRKGANVLTF
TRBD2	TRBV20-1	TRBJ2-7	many	TGCAGTGCTGGACTAGCGGAGTCCTCCTACGAGCAGTACTTC	CSAGLAESSYEQYF
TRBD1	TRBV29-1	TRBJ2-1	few	TGCAGCGTTCCACAGGGGCGGTCCTACAATGAGCAGTTCTTC	CSVPQGRSYNEQFF
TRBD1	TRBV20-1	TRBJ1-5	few	TGCAGTGCTGGACAGGGCAGCAATCAGCCCCAGCATTTT	CSAGQGSNQPQHF
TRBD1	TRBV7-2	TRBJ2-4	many	TGTGCCAGCAGCTTAAGGGGGCAGAACATTCAGTACTTC	CASSLRGQNIQYF